These 7 T cell receptor beta chains originate from one sample sequenced in a study of T cell repertoires in cytomegalovirus infection. A single record per CDR3 protein comes from TCRdb applying MiXCR to the reads. The sample records 69,000 or so distinct CDR3 sequences, around 28% being singletons. Their target antigens are unknown. Source: CD8+ T cells from cultured PBMCs, taken from culture after CMV antigen stimulation. The origin of the receptors is a human donor in good health (CMV status not recorded). Some clones in this sample may be carry-over from other donors' samples.

This clonotype occurred many times. This chain uses TRBV5-6 with TRBJ2-7; no clear D gene. V was clipped by 3 bases and J by 5 bases, with 12 bases between them. The germline V gene has CDR1 SGHDT and CDR2 YYEEEE. This CDR3 contains 13 residues. The CDR3 coding sequence is TGTGCCAGCAGCTCCTTAGGTTTGAACGAGCAGTACTTC. It translates to CASSSLGLNEQYF.

The chain has TRBV18 and TRBJ2-1, with D perhaps matching TRBD1 or TRBD2 (5 bases each). Germline values: CDR1 KGHSH, CDR2 LQKENI. The CDR3 spans 14 residues. With 0 bases removed from V and 4 bases from J, the gap between germline ends came to 7 bases. The CDR3: CASSPPWGYNEQFF. The CDR3 nucleotides are TGTGCCAGCTCACCACCCTGGGGGTACAATGAGCAGTTCTTC.

The CDR3 sequence: CASSLSGQRQPQHF. The DNA for the CDR3 is TGTGCCAGCAGTTTATCGGGACAGAGGCAGCCCCAGCATTTT. The chain uses TRBV12-3 or TRBV12-4 and TRBJ1-5; TRBD1 matches at 7 bases. This CDR3 comprises 14 residues. J gave up 7 bases and V 2 bases, and 5 bases lay outside the gene matches.

This clonotype has just a few counts. This chain joins TRBV7-9 and TRBJ1-2; a weak D match, TRBD1 (5 bases). The CDR3 sequence is 15 residues long. Trimming cost V 2 bases and J 6 bases, with 16 bases left between them. In germline, CDR1 is SEHNR, CDR2 FQNEAQ (reference sequence). In nucleotides, the CDR3 is TGTGCCAGCAGCTTAACTCTAGGGGAGGCGGATGGCTACACCTTC. Its translation: CASSLTLGEADGYTF.

This clonotype appeared many times. The V gene is TRBV7-9, the J gene TRBJ2-5; D unresolved. Trimming shortened V by 3 bases and J by 2 bases, and 16 bases separated the two germline ends. Germline V gene lookup returns CDR1 SEHNR and CDR2 FQNEAQ (reference sequence). CDR3 size: 16 residues. The CDR3 reads CASSFSKSLHQETQYF. CDR3 bases: TGTGCCAGCAGCTTTTCCAAGAGCTTACATCAAGAGACCCAGTACTTC.

This chain joins TRBV4-3 and TRBJ2-6; D gene uncertain. The length of the CDR3 is 16 residues. CDR1 is LGHNA, CDR2 YSLEER, per germline. The V end lost 0 bases, the J end lost 0 bases, and 6 bases lay between the germline ends. The CDR3 nucleotides are TGCGCCAGCAGCCAAGATATGAGCTCTGGGGCCAACGTCCTGACTTTC. Amino acids: CASSQDMSSGANVLTF.

J is TRBJ2-1 and V is TRBV7-9, with TRBD2 matching 9 bases. CDR1 SEHNR and CDR2 FQNEAQ come from the germline V gene (reference sequence). The CDR3 loop spans 15 amino acids. The V and J ends lost 2 bases and 8 bases, in that order; junction bases with no gene match: 7. DNA for the CDR3: TGTGCCAGCAGCTTACGCGGGAGGGCCGGAGATGAGCAGTTCTTC. Translating it yields CASSLRGRAGDEQFF.